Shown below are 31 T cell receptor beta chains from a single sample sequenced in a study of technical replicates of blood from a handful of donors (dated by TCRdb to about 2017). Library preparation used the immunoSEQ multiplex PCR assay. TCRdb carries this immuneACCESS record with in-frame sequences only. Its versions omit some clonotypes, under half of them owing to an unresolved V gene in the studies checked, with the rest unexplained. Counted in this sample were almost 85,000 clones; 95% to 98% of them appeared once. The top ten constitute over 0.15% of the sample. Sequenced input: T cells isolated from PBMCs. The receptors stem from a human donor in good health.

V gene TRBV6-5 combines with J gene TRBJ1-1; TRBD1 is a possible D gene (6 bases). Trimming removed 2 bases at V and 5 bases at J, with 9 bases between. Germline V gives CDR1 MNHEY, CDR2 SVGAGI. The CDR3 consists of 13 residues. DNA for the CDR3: TGTGCCAGCAGTTACGTGGGGGCAACTGAAGCTTTCTTT. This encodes CASSYVGATEAFF.

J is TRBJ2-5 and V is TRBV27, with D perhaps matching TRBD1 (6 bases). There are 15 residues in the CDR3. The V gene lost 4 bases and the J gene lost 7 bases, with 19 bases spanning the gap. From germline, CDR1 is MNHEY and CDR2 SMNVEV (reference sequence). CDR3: CASSSPAGDGVTQYF. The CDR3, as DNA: TGTGCCAGCAGTTCGCCCGCAGGGGATGGCGTGACCCAGTACTTC.

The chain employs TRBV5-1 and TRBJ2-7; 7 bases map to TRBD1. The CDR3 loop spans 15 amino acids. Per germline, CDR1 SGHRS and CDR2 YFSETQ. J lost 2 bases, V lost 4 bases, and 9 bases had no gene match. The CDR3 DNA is TGCGCCAGCAGCCTAGCCTGGACAGGCACCTACGAGCAGTACTTC. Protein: CASSLAWTGTYEQYF.

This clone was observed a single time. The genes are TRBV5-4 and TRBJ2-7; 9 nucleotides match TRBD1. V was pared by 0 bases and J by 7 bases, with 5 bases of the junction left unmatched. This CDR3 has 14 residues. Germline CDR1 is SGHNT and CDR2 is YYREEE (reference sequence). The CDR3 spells CASSLEGQGREQYF. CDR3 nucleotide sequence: TGTGCCAGCAGCTTGGAGGGACAGGGTCGGGAGCAGTACTTC. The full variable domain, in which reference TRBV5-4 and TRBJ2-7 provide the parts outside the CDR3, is ETGVTQSPTHLIKTRGQQVTLRCSSQSGHNTVSWYQQALGQGPQFIFQYYREEENGRGNFPPRFSGLQFPNYSSELNVNALELDDSALYLCASSLEGQGREQYFGPGTRLTVT.

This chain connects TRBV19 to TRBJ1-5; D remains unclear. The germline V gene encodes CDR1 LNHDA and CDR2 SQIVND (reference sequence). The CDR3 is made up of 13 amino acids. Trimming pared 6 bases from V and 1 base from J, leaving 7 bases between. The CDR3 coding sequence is TGTGCCAGTAGCTCGCAGAGCAATCAGCCCCAGCATTTT. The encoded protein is CASSSQSNQPQHF.

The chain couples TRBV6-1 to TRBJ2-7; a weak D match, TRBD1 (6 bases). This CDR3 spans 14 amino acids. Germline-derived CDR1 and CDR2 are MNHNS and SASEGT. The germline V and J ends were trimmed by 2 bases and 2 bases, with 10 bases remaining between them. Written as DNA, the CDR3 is TGTGCCAGCAGTGAAAGGGACACAACCTACGAGCAGTACTTC. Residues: CASSERDTTYEQYF.

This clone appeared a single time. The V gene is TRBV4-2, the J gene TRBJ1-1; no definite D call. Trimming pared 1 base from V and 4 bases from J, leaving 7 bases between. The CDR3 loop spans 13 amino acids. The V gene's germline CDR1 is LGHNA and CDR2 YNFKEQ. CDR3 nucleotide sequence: TGTGCCAGCAGCCAAGTAGGAGGCACTGAAGCTTTCTTT. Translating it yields CASSQVGGTEAFF.

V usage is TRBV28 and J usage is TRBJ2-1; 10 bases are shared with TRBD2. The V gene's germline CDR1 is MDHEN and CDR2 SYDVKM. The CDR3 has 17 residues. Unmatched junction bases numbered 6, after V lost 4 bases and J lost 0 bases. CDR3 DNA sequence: TGTGCCAGCAGTTCCCCGGGACTAGCGAGCTCCTACAATGAGCAGTTCTTC. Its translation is CASSSPGLASSYNEQFF.

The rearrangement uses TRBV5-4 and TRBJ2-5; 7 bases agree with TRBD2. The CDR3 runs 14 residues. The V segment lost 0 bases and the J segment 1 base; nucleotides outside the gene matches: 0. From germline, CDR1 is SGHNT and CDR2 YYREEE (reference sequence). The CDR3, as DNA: TGTGCCAGCAGCTTGGGGGGGGGCCAAGAGACCCAGTACTTC. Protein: CASSLGGGQETQYF.

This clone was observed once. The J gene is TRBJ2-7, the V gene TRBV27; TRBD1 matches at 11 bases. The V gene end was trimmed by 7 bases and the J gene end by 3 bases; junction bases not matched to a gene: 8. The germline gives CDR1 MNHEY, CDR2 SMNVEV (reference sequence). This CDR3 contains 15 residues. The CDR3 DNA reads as TGTGCCAGCACCCGAGCAGGGACAGGGGGCTACGAGCAGTACTTC. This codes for CASTRAGTGGYEQYF.

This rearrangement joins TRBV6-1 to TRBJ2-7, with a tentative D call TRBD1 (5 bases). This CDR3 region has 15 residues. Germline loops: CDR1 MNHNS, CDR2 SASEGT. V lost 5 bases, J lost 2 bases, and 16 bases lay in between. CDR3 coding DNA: TGTGCCAGCAGTCTAGACAGACAGATACCCTACGAGCAGTACTTC. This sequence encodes CASSLDRQIPYEQYF.

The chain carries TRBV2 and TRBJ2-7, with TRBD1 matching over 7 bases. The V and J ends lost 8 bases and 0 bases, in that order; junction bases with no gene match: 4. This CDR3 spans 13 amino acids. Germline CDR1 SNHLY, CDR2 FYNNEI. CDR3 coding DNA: TGTGCCAGCTCTAGACAGGGCTCCTACGAGCAGTACTTC. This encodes CASSRQGSYEQYF.

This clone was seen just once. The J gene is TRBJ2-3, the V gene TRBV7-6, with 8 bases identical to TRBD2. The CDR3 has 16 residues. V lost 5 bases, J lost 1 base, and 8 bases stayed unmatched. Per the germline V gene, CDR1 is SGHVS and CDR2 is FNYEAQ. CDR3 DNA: TGTGCCAGCAGCGGCGATCGGCGGGGGGGCACAGATACGCAGTATTTT. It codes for CASSGDRRGGTDTQYF.

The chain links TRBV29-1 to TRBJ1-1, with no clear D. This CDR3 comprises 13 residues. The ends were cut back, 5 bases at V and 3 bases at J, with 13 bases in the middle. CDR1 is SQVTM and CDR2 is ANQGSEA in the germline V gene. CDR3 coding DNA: TGCAGCGTTACTCCTCCGAAAGACACTGAAGCTTTCTTT. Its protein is CSVTPPKDTEAFF. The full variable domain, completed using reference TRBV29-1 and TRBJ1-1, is SAVISQKPSRDICQRGTSLTIQCQVDSQVTMMFWYRQQPGQSLTLIATANQGSEATYESGFVIDKFPISRPNLTFSTLTVSNMSPEDSSIYLCSVTPPKDTEAFFGQGTRLTVV.

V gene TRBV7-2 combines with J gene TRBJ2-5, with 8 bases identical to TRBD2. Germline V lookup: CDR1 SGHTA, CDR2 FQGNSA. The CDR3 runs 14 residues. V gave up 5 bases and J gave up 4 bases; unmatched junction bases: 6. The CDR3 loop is CASSPFLAGETQYF. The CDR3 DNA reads TGTGCCAGCAGCCCTTTCCTAGCGGGAGAGACCCAGTACTTC.

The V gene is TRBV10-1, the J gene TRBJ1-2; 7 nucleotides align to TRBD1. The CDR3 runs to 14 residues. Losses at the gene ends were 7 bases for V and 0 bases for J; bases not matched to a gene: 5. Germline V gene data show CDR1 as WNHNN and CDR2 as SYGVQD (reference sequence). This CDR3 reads CASMPGQPNYGYTF. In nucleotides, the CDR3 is TGCGCCAGCATGCCGGGACAGCCTAACTATGGCTACACCTTC.

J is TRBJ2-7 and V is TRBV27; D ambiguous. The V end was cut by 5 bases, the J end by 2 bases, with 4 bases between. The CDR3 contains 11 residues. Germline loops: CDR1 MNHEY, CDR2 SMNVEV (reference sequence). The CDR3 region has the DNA TGTGCCAGCAGTCATGCCTACGAGCAGTACTTC. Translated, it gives CASSHAYEQYF.

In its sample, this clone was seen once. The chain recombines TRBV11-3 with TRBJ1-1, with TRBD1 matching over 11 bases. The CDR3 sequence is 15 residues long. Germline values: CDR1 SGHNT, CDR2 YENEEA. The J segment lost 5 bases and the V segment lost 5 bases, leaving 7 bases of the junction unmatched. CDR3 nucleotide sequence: TGTGCCAGCAGCCTAAGGACAGGGGGCGATACTGAAGCTTTCTTT. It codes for CASSLRTGGDTEAFF.

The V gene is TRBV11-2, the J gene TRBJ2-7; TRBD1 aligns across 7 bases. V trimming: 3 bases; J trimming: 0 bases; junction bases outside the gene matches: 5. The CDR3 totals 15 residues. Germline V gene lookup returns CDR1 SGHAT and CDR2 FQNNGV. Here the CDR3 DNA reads TGTGCCAGCAGCTTCCCGGACAGGCTCTCCTACGAGCAGTACTTC. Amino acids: CASSFPDRLSYEQYF.

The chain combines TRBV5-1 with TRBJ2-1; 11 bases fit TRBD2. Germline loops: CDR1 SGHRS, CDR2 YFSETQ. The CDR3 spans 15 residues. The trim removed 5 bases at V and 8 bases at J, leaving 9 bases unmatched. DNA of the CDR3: TGCGCCAGCAGTTGGACTAGCGGGTTTAGTGATGAGCAGTTCTTC. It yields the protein CASSWTSGFSDEQFF.

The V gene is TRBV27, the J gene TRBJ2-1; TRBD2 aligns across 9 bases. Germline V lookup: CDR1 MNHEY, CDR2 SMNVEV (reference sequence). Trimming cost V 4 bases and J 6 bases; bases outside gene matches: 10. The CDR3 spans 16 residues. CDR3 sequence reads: CASSSPGLASRNEQFF. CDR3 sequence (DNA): TGTGCCAGCAGTTCACCGGGACTAGCTTCCCGCAATGAGCAGTTCTTC.

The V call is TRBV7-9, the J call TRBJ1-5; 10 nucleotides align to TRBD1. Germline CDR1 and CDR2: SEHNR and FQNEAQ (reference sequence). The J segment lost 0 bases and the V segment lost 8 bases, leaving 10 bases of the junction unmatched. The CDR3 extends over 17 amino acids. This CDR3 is CASSRDRGGYSNQPQHF. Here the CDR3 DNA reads TGTGCCAGCTCCCGGGACAGGGGAGGGTATAGCAATCAGCCCCAGCATTTT.

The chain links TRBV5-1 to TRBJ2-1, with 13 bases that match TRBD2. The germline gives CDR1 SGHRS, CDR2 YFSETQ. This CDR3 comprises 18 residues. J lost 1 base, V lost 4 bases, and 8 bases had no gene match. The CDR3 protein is CASSPGLAGAWSYNEQFF. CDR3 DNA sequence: TGCGCCAGCAGCCCCGGACTAGCGGGAGCATGGTCCTACAATGAGCAGTTCTTC.

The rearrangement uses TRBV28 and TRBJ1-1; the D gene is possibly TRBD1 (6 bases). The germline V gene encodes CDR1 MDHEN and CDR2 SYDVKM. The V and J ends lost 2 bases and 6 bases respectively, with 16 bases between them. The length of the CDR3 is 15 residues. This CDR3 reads CASSLPTGTIAEAFF. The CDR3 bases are TGTGCCAGCAGTTTACCAACAGGGACTATCGCTGAAGCTTTCTTT.

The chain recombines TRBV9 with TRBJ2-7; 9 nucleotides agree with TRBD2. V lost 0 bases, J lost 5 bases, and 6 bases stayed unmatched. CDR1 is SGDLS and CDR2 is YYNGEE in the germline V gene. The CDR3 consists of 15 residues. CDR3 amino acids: CASSVEASGNNEQYF. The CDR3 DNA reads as TGTGCCAGCAGCGTAGAGGCTAGCGGGAACAACGAGCAGTACTTC.

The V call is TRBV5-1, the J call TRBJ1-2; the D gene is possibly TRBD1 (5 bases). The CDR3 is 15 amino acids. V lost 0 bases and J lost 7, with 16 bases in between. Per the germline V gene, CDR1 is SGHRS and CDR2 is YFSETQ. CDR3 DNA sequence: TGCGCCAGCAGCTTGGTCGCCCCCAGGGAAAGTGGCTACACCTTC. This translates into CASSLVAPRESGYTF.

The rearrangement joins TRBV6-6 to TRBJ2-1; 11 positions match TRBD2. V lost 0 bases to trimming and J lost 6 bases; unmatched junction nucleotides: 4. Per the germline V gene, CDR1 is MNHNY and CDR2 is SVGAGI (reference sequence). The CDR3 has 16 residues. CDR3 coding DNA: TGTGCCAGCAGTTACTCCGGGACTAGCGGCGCCAATGAGCAGTTCTTC. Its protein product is CASSYSGTSGANEQFF.

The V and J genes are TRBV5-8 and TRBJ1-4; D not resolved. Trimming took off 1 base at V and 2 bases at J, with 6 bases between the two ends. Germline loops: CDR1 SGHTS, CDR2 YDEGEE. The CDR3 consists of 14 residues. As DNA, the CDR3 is TGTGCCAGCAGCTTGCGAGTTACTAATGAAAAACTGTTTTTT. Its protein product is CASSLRVTNEKLFF.

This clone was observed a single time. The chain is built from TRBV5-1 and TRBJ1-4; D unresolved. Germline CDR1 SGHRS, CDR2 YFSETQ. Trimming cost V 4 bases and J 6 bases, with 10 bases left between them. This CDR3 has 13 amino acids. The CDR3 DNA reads TGCGCCAGCAGCCGCGGGTCTGATGAAAAACTGTTTTTT. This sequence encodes CASSRGSDEKLFF.

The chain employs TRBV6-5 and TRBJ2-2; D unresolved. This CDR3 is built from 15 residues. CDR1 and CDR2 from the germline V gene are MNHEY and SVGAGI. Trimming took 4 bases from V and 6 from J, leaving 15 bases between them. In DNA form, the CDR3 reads TGTGCCAGCAGTTCGAACCCGGTTATATCCGGGGAGCTGTTTTTT. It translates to CASSSNPVISGELFF.

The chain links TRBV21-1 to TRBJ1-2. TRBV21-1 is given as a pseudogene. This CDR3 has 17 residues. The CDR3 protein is CASQNDGGSALNYGYTF. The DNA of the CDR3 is TGTGCCAGCCAGAATGACGGAGGGTCGGCGTTGAACTATGGCTACACCTTC.